Below are 14 T cell receptor beta chains sequenced from a single sample in a study of blood T cell repertoires in COVID-19. The method was immunoSEQ multiplex PCR; TCRdb's version includes in-frame clones alone and lacks a portion of them. The sample contains around 100,000 clones, about 86% of which appear only once. Sequencing was carried out using peripheral blood. The receptor source for this set is a human donor in a cohort sampled during active COVID-19.

The chain recombines TRBV7-2 with TRBJ2-1; 12 nucleotides line up with TRBD2. The V gene end was trimmed by 5 bases and the J gene end by 7 bases; junction bases not matched to a gene: 9. Germline assignment: CDR1 SGHTA and CDR2 FQGNSA. The CDR3 spans 16 residues. In DNA form, the CDR3 reads TGTGCCAGCAGCACCCGACTAGCGGGAGCGAGAAATGAGCAGTTCTTC. Residues: CASSTRLAGARNEQFF.

CDR3 residues: CASRSASGRNADTQYF. DNA for the CDR3: TGTGCCAGTAGGTCGGCTAGCGGGAGAAATGCAGATACGCAGTATTTT. The chain carries TRBV19 and TRBJ2-3, with 10 bases lining up with TRBD2. This CDR3 has 16 amino acids. CDR1 is LNHDA and CDR2 is SQIVND in the germline V gene (reference sequence). The trim removed 6 bases at V and 4 bases at J, leaving 10 bases unmatched. The full variable domain, with the rest looked up from reference TRBV19 and TRBJ2-3, is DGGITQSPKYLFRKEGQNVTLSCEQNLNHDAMYWYRQDPGQGLRLIYYSQIVNDFQKGDIAEGYSVSREKKESFPLTVTSAQKNPTAFYLCASRSASGRNADTQYFGPGTRLTVL.

The chain employs TRBV6-5 and TRBJ2-7; 7 positions match TRBD2. The junction had 8 bases not matched to a gene; V was cut back by 3 bases and J by 9 bases. The CDR3 is 13 residues long. Germline loops: CDR1 MNHEY, CDR2 SVGAGI. The CDR3 bases are TGTGCCAGCAGTTATGCGGGCGGGAGTCGGCAGTACTTC. It specifies CASSYAGGSRQYF.

The chain links TRBV6-5 to TRBJ1-3, with D uncertain. Germline loops: CDR1 MNHEY, CDR2 SVGAGI. V was shortened by 10 bases and J by 0 bases, with 10 bases between the two germline ends. The CDR3 consists of 13 residues. This CDR3 reads CATLQVSGNTIYF. CDR3 nucleotide sequence: TGTGCCACTCTCCAGGTCTCTGGAAACACCATATATTTT.

The J gene is TRBJ1-3, the V gene TRBV5-1; possibly TRBD1 for D (5 bases). V lost 2 bases, J lost 1 base, and 10 bases lay in between. The CDR3 consists of 15 residues. Germline values: CDR1 SGHRS, CDR2 YFSETQ. The CDR3 is CASSFQGSSGNTIYF. The CDR3, as DNA: TGCGCCAGCAGCTTTCAGGGTTCGTCTGGAAACACCATATATTTT.

The V call is TRBV27, the J call TRBJ2-1, with D maybe TRBD1 (5 bases). V was pared by 6 bases and J by 5 bases, with 11 bases between. Looked up from germline, CDR1 is MNHEY and CDR2 is SMNVEV (reference sequence). CDR3 size: 13 residues. CDR3 sequence reads: CASRQQGDNEQFF. CDR3 nucleotide sequence: TGTGCCAGCAGACAGCAGGGCGACAATGAGCAGTTCTTC.

V is TRBV28 and J is TRBJ1-3; D is uncertain. The V end was cut by 9 bases, the J end by 0 bases, with 6 bases between. Looked up from germline, CDR1 is MDHEN and CDR2 is SYDVKM. CDR3 length: 12 amino acids. The CDR3 reads CASGVSGNTIYF. In nucleotides, the CDR3 is TGTGCCAGTGGAGTCTCTGGAAACACCATATATTTT.

The chain has TRBV19 and TRBJ2-1; TRBD2 aligns across 11 bases. This CDR3 has 15 residues. Trimming removed 4 bases from V and 9 bases from J; junction bases left unmatched: 8. Germline V gives CDR1 LNHDA, CDR2 SQIVND (reference sequence). The CDR3 region has the DNA TGTGCCAGTAGTAATAGCGGGAGGGCCGAAAGTGAGCAGTTCTTC. Translating gives CASSNSGRAESEQFF.

As to this clone: A much larger clonotype is one base distant, so this may be a read error. The chain has TRBV7-8 and TRBJ2-2; 10 bases map to TRBD1. The CDR3 has 15 amino acids. Germline V lookup: CDR1 SGHVS, CDR2 FQNEAQ. The CDR3 protein is CASSSGTGATEELFF. For the CDR3, the DNA is TGTGCCAGCAGCTCCGGGACAGGGGCCACCGAGGAGCTGTTTTTT.

The V and J genes are TRBV5-1 and TRBJ2-5; TRBD2 aligns across 8 bases. The length of the CDR3 is 14 residues. V was clipped by 4 bases and J by 4 bases; unmatched bases: 6. Germline V gene data show CDR1 as SGHRS and CDR2 as YFSETQ. CDR3 bases: TGCGCCAGCAGCCGAGCGGGAGTTGGAGAGACCCAGTACTTC. It codes for CASSRAGVGETQYF.

The rearrangement joins TRBV6-6 to TRBJ2-7; TRBD1 agrees at 8 bases. Looked up from germline, CDR1 is MNHNY and CDR2 is SVGAGI (reference sequence). After removal of 6 bases from V and 6 bases from J, the junction contained 10 bases not matched to a gene. This CDR3 is built from 14 residues. The CDR3 is CASSPGQGIGEQYF. CDR3 coding DNA: TGTGCCAGCAGCCCAGGACAGGGAATCGGCGAGCAGTACTTC.

V is TRBV5-1 and J is TRBJ2-7; 11 nucleotides match TRBD1. This CDR3 has 15 residues. The germline V gene has CDR1 SGHRS and CDR2 YFSETQ. V lost 5 bases, J lost 1 base, and 5 bases stayed unmatched. The CDR3 spells CASRRGQGASYEQYF. CDR3 nucleotide sequence: TGCGCCAGCAGAAGAGGACAGGGGGCTTCCTACGAGCAGTACTTC.

Only one count was recorded for this clone. The rearrangement joins TRBV7-9 to TRBJ1-2; TRBD1 is a possible D gene (6 bases). CDR3 size: 14 residues. Germline V gene sequence: CDR1 SEHNR, CDR2 FQNEAQ (reference sequence). V was trimmed by 0 bases and J by 2 bases, leaving 7 bases between them. For the CDR3, the DNA is TGTGCCAGCAGCTTAGCTGACAGGAACTATGGCTACACCTTC. Protein sequence: CASSLADRNYGYTF. The full variable domain, completed using reference TRBV7-9 and TRBJ1-2, is DTGVSQNPRHKITKRGQNVTFRCDPISEHNRLYWYRQTLGQGPEFLTYFQNEAQLEKSRLLSDRFSAERPKGSFSTLEIQRTEQGDSAMYLCASSLADRNYGYTFGSGTRLTVV.

The genes are TRBV9 and TRBJ2-3, with D possibly matching TRBD2 (6 bases). V was shortened by 3 bases and J by 2 bases, with 13 bases between the two germline ends. This CDR3 contains 15 residues. The germline V gene has CDR1 SGDLS and CDR2 YYNGEE. The CDR3: CASSATGLYTDTQYF. The CDR3 DNA reads as TGTGCCAGCAGCGCAACGGGACTTTACACAGATACGCAGTATTTT.